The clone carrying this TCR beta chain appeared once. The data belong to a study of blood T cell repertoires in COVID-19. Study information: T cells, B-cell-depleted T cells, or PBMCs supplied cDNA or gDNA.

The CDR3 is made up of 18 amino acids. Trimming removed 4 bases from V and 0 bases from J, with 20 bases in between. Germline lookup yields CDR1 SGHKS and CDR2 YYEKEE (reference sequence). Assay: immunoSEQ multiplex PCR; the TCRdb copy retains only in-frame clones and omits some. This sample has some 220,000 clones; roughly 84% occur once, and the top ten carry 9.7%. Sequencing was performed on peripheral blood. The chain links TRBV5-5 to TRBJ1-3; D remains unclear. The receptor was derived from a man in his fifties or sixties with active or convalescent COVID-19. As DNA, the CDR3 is TGTGCCAGCAGCCCCTCCACGAGCCCCTATAGCTCTGGAAACACCATATATTTT. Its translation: CASSPSTSPYSSGNTIYF.